This TCR beta chain originates from a study of blood T cells in healthy people across ages. The CDR3 is 16 amino acids. Germline V gene data show CDR1 as MDHEN and CDR2 as SYDVKM. The V end lost 6 bases, the J end lost 1 base, and 15 bases lay between the germline ends. Primers used in a second PCR of roughly 6 to 12 cycles were a sample-barcoded 5' primer and a J-beta primer mix. Each CDR3 protein is one row after TCRdb ran MiXCR on the 5' RACE reads. The repertoire holds about 930,000 distinct CDR3 sequences, 29% seen once, with about 9.4% in the top ten. The sample was also reused in another study, on T cells of mothers and their children.

The sequenced material came from blood. The source of this sequence is a woman aged 35 to 49 in good health. The genes are TRBV28 and TRBJ1-4; D might be TRBD1 (6 bases). The CDR3 coding sequence is TGTGCCAGCAGCACGCCTAGGGGGGAAACTAATGAAAAACTGTTTTTT. This translates into CASSTPRGETNEKLFF.